These T cell receptor beta chains were read from a single sample in a study of shared clonotypes between healthy human individuals. Method: immunoSEQ multiplex PCR; TCRdb's copy keeps in-frame clones and lacks some. The sample has 520,000 or so clones; about four fifths are singletons. Sequenced material: PBMCs. These receptors came from a woman aged 40 to 49 in good health. Some clones in this sample may be carry-over from other donors' samples. Each CDR3 is given without its conserved first and last residue. Fields, in order: D gene, J gene, V gene, CDR3 protein. D genes are given only for firm matches.

d_call: -; j_call: TRBJ2-1; v_call: TRBV19; cdr3_aa: ASSIGGGYNEQF
d_call: -; j_call: TRBJ1-1; v_call: TRBV15; cdr3_aa: ATSRGGGTEAF
d_call: -; j_call: TRBJ1-2; v_call: TRBV14; cdr3_aa: ASSQARTGSGYT
d_call: -; j_call: TRBJ2-1; v_call: TRBV18; cdr3_aa: ASSPGYGSNEQF
d_call: TRBD1; j_call: TRBJ1-5; v_call: TRBV19; cdr3_aa: ASSRQGGQPQH
d_call: TRBD2; j_call: TRBJ2-7; v_call: TRBV6-5; cdr3_aa: ASSYSTAGVRHEQY
d_call: -; j_call: TRBJ1-4; v_call: TRBV19; cdr3_aa: ASTIGATNEKLF
d_call: TRBD1; j_call: TRBJ2-3; v_call: TRBV5-6; cdr3_aa: ASSLSRGIETDTQY
d_call: -; j_call: TRBJ1-5; v_call: TRBV11-1; cdr3_aa: ASSAGINQPQH
d_call: -; j_call: TRBJ1-6; v_call: TRBV28; cdr3_aa: AGQRASNNSPLH
d_call: -; j_call: TRBJ1-1; v_call: TRBV10-3; cdr3_aa: AISEGFGTEAF
d_call: TRBD1; j_call: TRBJ2-7; v_call: TRBV5-1; cdr3_aa: ASSLSGQASYEQY
d_call: TRBD2; j_call: TRBJ2-7; v_call: TRBV5-1; cdr3_aa: ASSFSGSTSYEQY
d_call: -; j_call: TRBJ1-2; v_call: TRBV11-2; cdr3_aa: ASSPDSMSYGYT
d_call: -; j_call: TRBJ2-7; v_call: TRBV5-4; cdr3_aa: ASSAGLGIREQY
d_call: -; j_call: TRBJ2-7; v_call: TRBV7-2; cdr3_aa: ASSLRVGYEQY
d_call: -; j_call: TRBJ2-1; v_call: TRBV28; cdr3_aa: ASSLARGRAENNEQF
d_call: -; j_call: TRBJ2-3; v_call: TRBV7-9; cdr3_aa: ASSPGLSTDTQY
d_call: -; j_call: TRBJ2-3; v_call: TRBV19; cdr3_aa: ASRRQETSTDTQY
d_call: -; j_call: TRBJ1-2; v_call: TRBV28; cdr3_aa: ASSSDSLRGYT
d_call: -; j_call: TRBJ1-1; v_call: TRBV27; cdr3_aa: ASSGQTSMNTEAF
d_call: TRBD2; j_call: TRBJ2-1; v_call: TRBV27; cdr3_aa: ASTWERESSYNEQF
d_call: TRBD2; j_call: TRBJ2-5; v_call: TRBV5-1; cdr3_aa: ASSLGTSGQGYETQY
d_call: TRBD2; j_call: TRBJ2-3; v_call: TRBV7-2; cdr3_aa: ASSLVGGADTQY
d_call: -; j_call: TRBJ2-5; v_call: TRBV5-5; cdr3_aa: ASSPRAVQETQY
d_call: TRBD1; j_call: TRBJ1-1; v_call: TRBV2; cdr3_aa: ASKYRGDMNTEAF
d_call: -; j_call: TRBJ2-5; v_call: TRBV11-1; cdr3_aa: ASSPRVPGPARETQY
d_call: TRBD1; j_call: TRBJ2-5; v_call: TRBV2; cdr3_aa: ASRAPGGGVETQY
d_call: -; j_call: TRBJ2-5; v_call: TRBV7-9; cdr3_aa: ASSQGGETQY
d_call: TRBD2; j_call: TRBJ2-3; v_call: TRBV7-8; cdr3_aa: ASSPTSGSTDTQY
d_call: -; j_call: TRBJ1-4; v_call: TRBV19; cdr3_aa: ASSIGTSPRSEKLF